A single sample is the source of the 19 T cell receptor beta chains below, sequenced in a study of TIL therapy for anti-PD-1-resistant metastatic lung cancer. Time point indicated: pre-treatment sample, taken before nivolumab and TIL therapy. The immunoSEQ assay was v3. Method: immunoSEQ multiplex PCR; TCRdb's copy keeps in-frame clones and lacks some. The data hold roughly 57,000 clones, with roughly four fifths observed a single time. Source: blood, taken at baseline. The receptors come from a person aged 25-85 years with non-small cell lung cancer.

The gene calls are TRBV6-5 and TRBJ1-5, with D possibly matching TRBD1 (5 bases). From germline, CDR1 is MNHEY and CDR2 SVGAGI. The CDR3 is 13 amino acids. Trimming took 8 bases from V and 0 from J, leaving 8 bases between them. The CDR3 loop is CASAGDSNQPQHF. DNA for the CDR3: TGTGCCAGCGCGGGGGATAGCAATCAGCCCCAGCATTTT.

The rearrangement links TRBV7-8 to TRBJ2-4, with D possibly matching TRBD1 (5 bases). Trimming pared 5 bases from V and 6 bases from J, leaving 8 bases between. CDR3 length equals 12 residues. Germline CDR1 and CDR2: SGHVS and FQNEAQ. For the CDR3, the DNA is TGTGCCAGCAGCCCAGACAGAAACATTCAGTACTTC. Residues: CASSPDRNIQYF.

The rearrangement links TRBV5-1 to TRBJ2-7, with 7 positions matching TRBD1. V gave up 4 bases and J gave up 2 bases; unmatched junction bases: 15. The CDR3 extends over 17 amino acids. Germline CDR1 reads SGHRS; CDR2 reads YFSETQ. The CDR3 loop is CASSLGQPLNYPYEQYF. CDR3 in DNA: TGCGCCAGCAGCCTGGGACAGCCTTTAAACTATCCCTACGAGCAGTACTTC.

The chain employs TRBV4-1 and TRBJ2-7; D is unclear. The V gene's germline CDR1 is MGHRA and CDR2 YSYEKL. The CDR3 has 16 residues. V shed 4 bases and J shed 0 bases, with 16 bases lying between them. The CDR3 sequence is CASSPALLRVSYEQYF. CDR3 coding DNA: TGCGCCAGCAGCCCCGCCCTTTTACGGGTCTCCTACGAGCAGTACTTC.

With respect to this clone: At one of its ends the junction is not consistent with the germline gene, which may arise from a read error. This same CDR3 is encoded by further DNA sequences in the sample. V usage is TRBV6-5 and J usage is TRBJ2-7; the D is unclear. Germline CDR1 reads MNHEY; CDR2 reads SVGAGI. The CDR3 runs to 16 residues. Here the CDR3 DNA reads TGCGCCAGCAGTTCAGGAAAGCTCTTGAGCTCCTACGAGCAGTACTTC. The encoded protein is CASSSGKLLSSYEQYF.

This chain links TRBV15 with TRBJ2-1; TRBD2 matches 11 bases. The CDR3 runs to 18 residues. Trimming at V came to 1 base and at J to 1 base, leaving 6 bases not matched to a gene. The germline CDR1 and CDR2 sequences are LNHNV and YYDKDF (reference sequence). The CDR3 loop is CATSRGSGGATSYNEQFF. In DNA form, the CDR3 reads TGTGCCACCAGCAGAGGTAGCGGGGGGGCGACTTCCTACAATGAGCAGTTCTTC.

The genes are TRBV3-1 (or the pseudogene TRBV3-2) and TRBJ2-1; 9 positions agree with TRBD1. The V gene end was trimmed by 1 base and the J gene end by 7 bases; junction bases not matched to a gene: 11. Germline values: CDR1 LGHDT, CDR2 YNNKEL (reference sequence). The CDR3 consists of 17 residues. Here the CDR3 DNA reads TGTGCCAGCAGCCAAGTCTCCGGGACAGGGAAAAGGAATGAGCAGTTCTTC. Amino acids: CASSQVSGTGKRNEQFF.

The chain is built from TRBV3-1 (or the pseudogene TRBV3-2) and TRBJ2-7; no definite D call. CDR3 length equals 19 residues. Germline V gives CDR1 LGHDT, CDR2 YNNKEL (reference sequence). V lost 4 bases and J 2 bases, leaving 27 bases between the germline ends. This CDR3 is CASSPTPSGWYLTPYEQYF. CDR3 DNA: TGTGCCAGCAGCCCCACCCCCTCCGGGTGGTACCTTACCCCCTACGAGCAGTACTTC.

CDR3 coding DNA: TGTGCCAGCAGTCCCTTGGACAGCGAGAGGAGCCACGAGCAGTACTTC. Its protein product is CASSPLDSERSHEQYF. The V gene is TRBV6-2 or TRBV6-3, the J gene TRBJ2-7; D possibly corresponds to TRBD1 (6 bases). This CDR3 contains 16 residues. V lost 5 bases and J lost 5, with 22 bases in between. Per the germline V gene, CDR1 is MNHEY and CDR2 is SVGEGT.

The V gene is TRBV5-1, the J gene TRBJ1-6; unclear D gene. Trimming left V 4 bases short and J 5 bases short, with 10 bases between. The CDR3 consists of 14 residues. Germline loops: CDR1 SGHRS, CDR2 YFSETQ. This chain's CDR3 is CASSPLGDNSPLHF. The CDR3 nucleotides read TGCGCCAGCAGCCCCCTCGGGGATAATTCACCCCTCCACTTT.

This rearrangement joins TRBV11-2 to TRBJ2-3; D is perhaps TRBD1 (6 bases). The CDR3 has 14 residues. The V end lost 4 bases, the J end lost 6 bases, and 14 bases lay between the germline ends. The germline V gene encodes CDR1 SGHAT and CDR2 FQNNGV. The CDR3 is CASSYGQPWDTQYF. In DNA form, the CDR3 reads TGTGCCAGCAGCTACGGACAGCCTTGGGATACGCAGTATTTT.

The rearrangement uses TRBV28 and TRBJ2-3; TRBD2 matches 8 bases. V was clipped by 2 bases and J by 2 bases; unmatched bases: 6. Germline values: CDR1 MDHEN, CDR2 SYDVKM. This CDR3 comprises 16 residues. DNA for the CDR3: TGTGCCAGCAGTTTACCCCTTGGACTAGCCACAGATACGCAGTATTTT. Encoded protein: CASSLPLGLATDTQYF.

The chain uses TRBV6-2 or TRBV6-3 and TRBJ2-7; D might be TRBD2 (7 bases). This CDR3 has 15 residues. V shed 6 bases and J shed 0 bases, with 15 bases lying between them. Germline lookup yields CDR1 MNHEY and CDR2 SVGEGT. DNA for the CDR3: TGTGCCAGCAGCCGACGGGGGGCGCTCTCCTACGAGCAGTACTTC. The encoded protein is CASSRRGALSYEQYF.

The rearrangement joins TRBV18 to TRBJ2-1, with D possibly being TRBD1 or TRBD2 (6 bases each). CDR1 and CDR2 from the germline V gene are KGHSH and LQKENI. V gave up 4 bases and J gave up 8 bases, with 12 bases separating them. CDR3 length: 13 residues. The CDR3 loop is CASSRLGGHEQFF. For the CDR3, the DNA is TGTGCCAGCTCACGACTAGGGGGTCATGAGCAGTTCTTC.

In its sample, this clone was seen once. The chain couples TRBV2 to TRBJ2-7, with 10 bases fitting TRBD1. This CDR3 is 14 amino acids long. Germline V lookup: CDR1 SNHLY, CDR2 FYNNEI. V trimming: 7 bases; J trimming: 7 bases; junction bases outside the gene matches: 10. The CDR3 here is CASKAGTGAGEQYF. The CDR3 nucleotides are TGTGCCAGCAAAGCCGGGACAGGGGCGGGTGAGCAGTACTTC. The full variable domain, in which reference TRBV2 and TRBJ2-7 provide the parts outside the CDR3, is EPEVTQTPSHQVTQMGQEVILRCVPISNHLYFYWYRQILGQKVEFLVSFYNNEISEKSEIFDDQFSVERPDGSNFTLKIRSTKLEDSAMYFCASKAGTGAGEQYFGPGTRLTVT.

J is TRBJ2-3 and V is TRBV27; D perhaps matches TRBD1 (5 bases). CDR3 length: 15 amino acids. Germline V gives CDR1 MNHEY, CDR2 SMNVEV (reference sequence). The germline V and J ends were trimmed by 5 bases and 2 bases, with 14 bases remaining between them. CDR3 sequence reads: CASSPRQKVTDTQYF. DNA of the CDR3: TGTGCCAGCAGTCCCCGACAGAAAGTCACAGATACGCAGTATTTT.

The chain couples TRBV7-2 to TRBJ2-7; 8 bases are a match to TRBD1. This CDR3 contains 13 residues. Looked up from germline, CDR1 is SGHTA and CDR2 is FQGNSA. V trimming: 5 bases; J trimming: 3 bases; junction bases outside the gene matches: 3. The CDR3 spells CASSLGTGYEQYF. Written as DNA, the CDR3 is TGTGCCAGCAGCCTCGGGACAGGCTACGAGCAGTACTTC.

The chain recombines TRBV6-5 with TRBJ2-5, with 7 nucleotides matching TRBD2. Germline assignment: CDR1 MNHEY and CDR2 SVGAGI. V was clipped by 6 bases and J by 1 base; unmatched bases: 5. The CDR3 consists of 14 residues. This CDR3 reads CASSLSGFQETQYF. CDR3 sequence (DNA): TGTGCCAGCAGCCTTAGCGGGTTCCAAGAGACCCAGTACTTC.

The V and J genes are TRBV27 and TRBJ2-3, with 8 nucleotides matching TRBD2. The CDR3 contains 13 residues. Germline V gives CDR1 MNHEY, CDR2 SMNVEV (reference sequence). Trimming took 8 bases from V and 4 from J; bases not matched to a gene: 5. The CDR3 region is CASRGGGSDTQYF. The CDR3 nucleotides read TGTGCCAGCCGGGGCGGGGGGTCAGATACGCAGTATTTT.